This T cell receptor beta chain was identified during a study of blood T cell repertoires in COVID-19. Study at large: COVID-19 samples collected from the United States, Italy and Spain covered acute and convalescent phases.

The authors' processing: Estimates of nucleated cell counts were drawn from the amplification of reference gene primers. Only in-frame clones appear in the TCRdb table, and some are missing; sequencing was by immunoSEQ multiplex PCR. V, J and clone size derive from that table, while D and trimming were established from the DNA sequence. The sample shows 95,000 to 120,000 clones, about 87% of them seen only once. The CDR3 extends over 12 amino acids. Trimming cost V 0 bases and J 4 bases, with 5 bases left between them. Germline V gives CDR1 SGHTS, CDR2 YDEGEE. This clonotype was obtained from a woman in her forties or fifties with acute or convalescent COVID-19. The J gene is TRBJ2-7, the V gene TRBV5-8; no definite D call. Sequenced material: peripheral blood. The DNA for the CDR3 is TGTGCCAGCAGCTTGGTAGTATACGAGCAGTACTTC. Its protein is CASSLVVYEQYF.